The 3 T cell receptor beta chains given below trace back to one sample, sequenced in a study of a mutant IDH1 vaccine in newly diagnosed glioma. Time point indicated: baseline, week 1 (first vaccination visit). Treatment reported: pre-vaccination baseline after standard-of-care therapy. Clones were read by immunoSEQ multiplex PCR, and TCRdb kept only the in-frame ones, dropping some. The profile covers about 59,000 clones, with approximately 92% appearing a single time and 2.5% to 3% taken by the ten largest. The source was PBMCs, collected from a glioma patient treated with radiotherapy, temozolomide or both. Source of these receptors: a man aged 45 to 65 with glioma.

The chain uses TRBV4-3 and TRBJ2-6, with D perhaps matching TRBD1 (5 bases). Trimming removed 3 bases at V and 0 bases at J, with 12 bases between. The CDR3 contains 17 residues. Looked up from germline, CDR1 is LGHNA and CDR2 is YSLEER. In DNA form, the CDR3 reads TGCGCCAGCAGCCAGCGCCGTAGGGGCTCTGGGGCCAACGTCCTGACTTTC. It is translated as CASSQRRRGSGANVLTF.

This clone was detected once. The chain is built from TRBV10-3 and TRBJ1-4; the D gene is possibly TRBD1 (5 bases). V gave up 5 bases and J gave up 4 bases, with 8 bases separating them. Germline-derived CDR1 and CDR2 are ENHRY and SYGVKD. The CDR3 covers 13 residues. The CDR3 nucleotides read TGTGCCATCAGTCCGGGACTTAATGAAAAACTGTTTTTT. Its protein is CAISPGLNEKLFF.

The chain has TRBV14 and TRBJ2-3, with D hard to call. With 0 bases removed from V and 6 bases from J, the gap between germline ends came to 7 bases. The germline gives CDR1 SGHDN, CDR2 FVKESK. The CDR3 is 13 amino acids. CDR3 sequence reads: CASSQETMDTQYF. CDR3 nucleotides: TGTGCCAGCAGCCAAGAAACCATGGATACGCAGTATTTT.